This T cell receptor beta chain was documented in a study of blood T cell repertoires in COVID-19. Background on the study: Sites in the United States, Italy and Spain provided acute and convalescent COVID-19 samples. T cells, B-cell-depleted T cells, or PBMCs provided the cDNA or gDNA that served as material.

The assay was immunoSEQ multiplex PCR, and TCRdb's table has in-frame clones only and misses some. This table holds tens of thousands of clones, 75% to 90% found once. The material sequenced was peripheral blood. The clonotype comes from a human donor in a cohort sampled during active COVID-19.

The DNA of the CDR3 is TGTGCCAGCAGTTCCGGGACAGGCGATGAAAAACTGTTTTTT. Translating gives CASSSGTGDEKLFF. J is TRBJ1-4 and V is TRBV2; the match to TRBD1 covers 8 bases. The CDR3 length is 14 residues. The germline gives CDR1 SNHLY, CDR2 FYNNEI. V was pared by 5 bases and J by 6 bases, with 5 bases of the junction left unmatched.